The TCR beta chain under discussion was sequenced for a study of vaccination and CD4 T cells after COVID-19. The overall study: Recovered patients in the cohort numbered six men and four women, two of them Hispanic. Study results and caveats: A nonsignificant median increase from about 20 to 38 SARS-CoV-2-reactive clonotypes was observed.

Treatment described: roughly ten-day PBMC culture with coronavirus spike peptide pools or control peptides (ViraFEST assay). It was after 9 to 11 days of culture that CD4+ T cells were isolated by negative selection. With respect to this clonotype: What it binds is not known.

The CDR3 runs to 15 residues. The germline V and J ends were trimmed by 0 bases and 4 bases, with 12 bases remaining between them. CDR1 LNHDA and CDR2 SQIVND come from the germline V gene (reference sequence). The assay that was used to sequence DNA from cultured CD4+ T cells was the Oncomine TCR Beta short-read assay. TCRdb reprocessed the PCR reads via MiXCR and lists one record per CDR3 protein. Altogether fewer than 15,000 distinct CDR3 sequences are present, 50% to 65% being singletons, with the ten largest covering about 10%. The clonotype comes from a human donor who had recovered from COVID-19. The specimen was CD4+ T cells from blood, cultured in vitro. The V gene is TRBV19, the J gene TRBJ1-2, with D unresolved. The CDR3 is CASSIDYTYSYGYTF. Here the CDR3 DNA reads TGTGCCAGTAGTATAGATTACACTTATTCCTATGGCTACACCTTC.